These 23 T cell receptor beta chains share one sample of origin, sequenced in a study of blood T cell repertoires in COVID-19. Profiled with immunoSEQ multiplex PCR; TCRdb holds only in-frame clones, not every one. This repertoire shows about 250,000 clones, roughly 86% found once; its top ten account for 5% to 6%. Sequenced material: peripheral blood. These receptor sequences come from a woman aged 80 or older with COVID-19, enrolled during active disease.

This chain uses TRBV18 with TRBJ2-7; 10 nucleotides agree with TRBD1. In germline, CDR1 is KGHSH, CDR2 LQKENI. CDR3 length: 14 amino acids. V gave up 8 bases and J gave up 6 bases; unmatched junction bases: 10. The CDR3 DNA reads TGTGCCAGCACAGCCGGGACAGGGGTAATCGAGCAGTACTTC. The encoded protein is CASTAGTGVIEQYF.

The chain carries TRBV3-1 (or the pseudogene TRBV3-2) and TRBJ1-5; D unclear. This CDR3 region has 12 residues. V shed 5 bases and J shed 9 bases, with 11 bases lying between them. The V gene's germline CDR1 is LGHDT and CDR2 YNNKEL (reference sequence). CDR3 DNA: TGTGCCAGCAGCTCATCCGGAGGGCCCCAGCATTTT. Its protein product is CASSSSGGPQHF.

The CDR3 sequence: CASSWKGSGNTEAFF. The DNA for the CDR3 is TGTGCCAGCAGTTGGAAAGGATCGGGGAACACTGAAGCTTTCTTT. The genes are TRBV6-5 and TRBJ1-1; no definite D call. The V gene lost 4 bases and the J gene lost 1 base, with 13 bases spanning the gap. The germline V gene encodes CDR1 MNHEY and CDR2 SVGAGI. The CDR3 loop spans 15 amino acids.

The chain uses TRBV7-8 and TRBJ2-3; 9 positions agree with TRBD1. J lost 1 base, V lost 6 bases, and 2 bases had no gene match. Germline V gene data show CDR1 as SGHVS and CDR2 as FQNEAQ. CDR3 length: 14 residues. CDR3 sequence (DNA): TGTGCCAGCAGACAGGGGGCGCGCACAGATACGCAGTATTTT. As protein: CASRQGARTDTQYF.

This clone was counted once. The chain recombines TRBV3-1 (or the pseudogene TRBV3-2) with TRBJ1-2; maybe TRBD1 (5 bases). Germline CDR1 LGHDT, CDR2 YNNKEL (reference sequence). V lost 6 bases to trimming and J lost 11 bases, with 16 bases between them. CDR3 length: 12 amino acids. CDR3 nucleotide sequence: TGTGCCAGCAGGAACAGTGTCGGGGGGTACACCTTC. This encodes CASRNSVGGYTF.

The chain's CDR3 is CASSLSPGVNSPLHF. The CDR3 region has the DNA TGTGCCAGCAGCTTATCTCCAGGGGTTAATTCACCCCTCCACTTT. The chain carries TRBV7-8 and TRBJ1-6, with D maybe TRBD1 (6 bases). Germline CDR1 is SGHVS and CDR2 is FQNEAQ. V was trimmed by 2 bases and J by 6 bases, leaving 11 bases between them. This CDR3 comprises 15 residues.

The gene calls are TRBV18 and TRBJ2-7; D is perhaps TRBD1 (6 bases). Germline values: CDR1 KGHSH, CDR2 LQKENI. V gave up 0 bases and J gave up 2 bases, with 8 bases separating them. The CDR3 is 14 amino acids. This CDR3 is CASSPPGAAYEQYF. CDR3 sequence (DNA): TGTGCCAGCTCACCACCGGGGGCGGCCTACGAGCAGTACTTC. Variable domain in full (rest from reference TRBV18 and TRBJ2-7): NAGVMQNPRHLVRRRGQEARLRCSPMKGHSHVYWYRQLPEEGLKFMVYLQKENIIDESGMPKERFSAEFPKEGPSILRIQQVVRGDSAAYFCASSPPGAAYEQYFGPGTRLTVT.

CDR3 nucleotides: TGTGCCAGCAGTGACGGGACACCTAGCAATCAGCCCCAGCATTTT. This translates into CASSDGTPSNQPQHF. The chain joins TRBV6-1 to TRBJ1-5; perhaps TRBD1 as D (6 bases). V was shortened by 3 bases and J by 0 bases, with 9 bases between the two germline ends. Germline assignment: CDR1 MNHNS and CDR2 SASEGT. The CDR3 runs to 15 residues.

V and J are TRBV10-3 and TRBJ1-2; TRBD1 matches 7 bases. J was trimmed by 4 bases and V by 3 bases; bases with no gene match: 14. In germline, CDR1 is ENHRY, CDR2 SYGVKD. CDR3 length: 17 residues. DNA of the CDR3: TGTGCCATCAGTGATCTGGACAGGAAAGATCCGAGCTATGGCTACACCTTC. This codes for CAISDLDRKDPSYGYTF.

The chain joins TRBV15 to TRBJ2-7, with D perhaps TRBD1 (6 bases). This CDR3 spans 15 amino acids. Trimming stripped 4 bases from V and 2 bases from J, with 15 bases between. Per the germline V gene, CDR1 is LNHNV and CDR2 is YYDKDF (reference sequence). This CDR3 reads CATSKTTGIPYEQYV. For the CDR3, the DNA is TGTGCCACCAGCAAAACTACAGGGATCCCCTACGAGCAGTACGTC.

The chain is built from TRBV2 and TRBJ2-5; 10 nucleotides line up with TRBD1. V gave up 9 bases and J gave up 3 bases; unmatched junction bases: 4. The CDR3 runs to 13 residues. The germline V gene encodes CDR1 SNHLY and CDR2 FYNNEI. The CDR3: CASKGTGEETQYF. DNA for the CDR3: TGTGCCAGTAAGGGGACAGGGGAAGAGACCCAGTACTTC.

This clone was seen only once. The chain is built from TRBV30 and TRBJ1-2; D ambiguous. This CDR3 comprises 14 residues. Looked up from germline, CDR1 is GTSNPN and CDR2 is SVGIG (reference sequence). Deletions cut 3 bases from V and 0 bases from J, with 11 bases between. In DNA, the CDR3 is TGTGCCTGGAGGGGAGAAATCCCTAACTATGGCTACACCTTC. This encodes CAWRGEIPNYGYTF.

The chain employs TRBV6-6 and TRBJ1-5; the match to TRBD1 covers 10 bases. Germline assignment: CDR1 MNHNY and CDR2 SVGAGI (reference sequence). This CDR3 has 15 amino acids. The junction had 5 bases not matched to a gene; V was cut back by 2 bases and J by 7 bases. CDR3 nucleotide sequence: TGTGCCAGCAGTTACCCTGACAGGGGGCGGCAGCCCCAGCATTTT. Translated, it gives CASSYPDRGRQPQHF.

The table lists this clone with a count of one. The V and J genes are TRBV5-4 and TRBJ1-1, with D perhaps matching TRBD1 (5 bases). Germline V gives CDR1 SGHNT, CDR2 YYREEE (reference sequence). CDR3 length: 14 residues. V dropped 4 bases and J dropped 1 base, with 11 bases sitting between them. This CDR3 is CASSPGFQNTEAFF. For the CDR3, the DNA is TGTGCCAGCAGCCCAGGGTTCCAGAACACTGAAGCTTTCTTT.

For the CDR3, the DNA is TGTGCCAGCAGCTTCCTGACAGGACGCTACACCTTC. Its translation is CASSFLTGRYTF. The chain joins TRBV7-9 to TRBJ1-2, with a weak D call TRBD1 (6 bases). V lost 3 bases, J lost 9 bases, and 11 bases lay in between. Germline CDR1 reads SEHNR; CDR2 reads FQNEAQ (reference sequence). The CDR3 extends over 12 amino acids.

This clone was seen a single time. A junction end diverges from the germline sequence, so it may reflect a read error. This rearrangement joins TRBV20-1 to TRBJ1-4; D perhaps matches TRBD1 (5 bases). CDR1 is DFQATT, CDR2 SNEGSKA, per germline (reference sequence). The CDR3 is made up of 8 amino acids. DNA of the CDR3: TGCAGTGCTGGCCCGACAGATTTT. Protein product: CSAGPTDF.

This rearrangement joins TRBV4-1 to TRBJ2-5; the match to TRBD2 covers 16 bases. V dropped 0 bases and J dropped 5; count of bases not matched to a gene: 9. Germline V gene data show CDR1 as MGHRA and CDR2 as YSYEKL. The CDR3 spans 19 residues. Written as DNA, the CDR3 is TGCGCCAGCAGCCAAGATTTGGGGACTAGCGGGGGGGCGTGGGAGACCCAGTACTTC. This codes for CASSQDLGTSGGAWETQYF.

With regard to this clone: The identical CDR3 is also encoded by other nucleotide sequences in the sample. This rearrangement joins TRBV3-1 (or the pseudogene TRBV3-2) to TRBJ1-1; D might be TRBD1 (5 bases). The V gene's germline CDR1 is LGHDT and CDR2 YNNKEL (reference sequence). Trimming removed 3 bases at V and 1 base at J, with 9 bases between. The CDR3 consists of 14 residues. The CDR3 nucleotides read TGTGCCAGCAGCCAGGGGCAGGGGAACACTGAAGCTTTCTTT. It yields the protein CASSQGQGNTEAFF.

V gene TRBV7-9 combines with J gene TRBJ1-2; maybe TRBD1 (6 bases). V was cut by 0 bases and J by 4 bases, with 15 bases left in between. The CDR3 covers 16 residues. Germline V gene sequence: CDR1 SEHNR, CDR2 FQNEAQ (reference sequence). CDR3: CASSLANLRGTYGYTF. DNA for the CDR3: TGTGCCAGCAGCTTAGCGAATCTCAGGGGTACCTATGGCTACACCTTC. The full variable domain, in which reference TRBV7-9 and TRBJ1-2 provide the parts outside the CDR3, is DTGVSQNPRHKITKRGQNVTFRCDPISEHNRLYWYRQTLGQGPEFLTYFQNEAQLEKSRLLSDRFSAERPKGSFSTLEIQRTEQGDSAMYLCASSLANLRGTYGYTFGSGTRLTVV.

The rearrangement uses TRBV7-2 and TRBJ1-6; D possibly corresponds to TRBD1 (5 bases). Trimming stripped 5 bases from V and 9 bases from J, with 17 bases between. The length of the CDR3 is 15 residues. Per the germline V gene, CDR1 is SGHTA and CDR2 is FQGNSA. CDR3 residues: CASSPPQGWGSPLHF. Here the CDR3 DNA reads TGTGCCAGCAGCCCGCCCCAGGGTTGGGGTTCACCCCTCCACTTT.

The V gene is TRBV7-9, the J gene TRBJ1-2; the match to TRBD1 covers 7 bases. The J segment lost 3 bases and the V segment lost 0 bases, leaving 1 base of the junction unmatched. The CDR3 spans 14 residues. CDR1 and CDR2 (germline): SEHNR, FQNEAQ (reference sequence). The CDR3 sequence is CASSLAGGDYGYTF. CDR3 nucleotides: TGTGCCAGCAGCTTAGCAGGGGGCGACTATGGCTACACCTTC.

Remarks on this clone: This sample includes further DNA sequences coding for the same CDR3. The rearrangement joins TRBV19 to TRBJ1-5; D is perhaps TRBD1 (5 bases). V lost 6 bases and J 6 bases, leaving 12 bases between the germline ends. Looked up from germline, CDR1 is LNHDA and CDR2 is SQIVND (reference sequence). The CDR3 is 13 residues long. The CDR3 protein is CASSRAEGQPQHF. The CDR3 nucleotides are TGTGCCAGTAGCAGGGCGGAGGGTCAGCCCCAGCATTTT.

The gene calls are TRBV5-6 and TRBJ1-2, with D perhaps TRBD1 (6 bases). Germline V gene lookup returns CDR1 SGHDT and CDR2 YYEEEE. V was clipped by 4 bases and J by 2 bases, with 9 bases between them. The CDR3 contains 13 residues. The CDR3 loop reads CASSRDINYGYTF. DNA for the CDR3: TGTGCCAGCAGCCGGGACATCAACTATGGCTACACCTTC.